What follows is one T cell receptor (beta chain) and its context. The sample comes from a study of blood T cell repertoires in COVID-19. Study summary: From T cells, B-cell-depleted T cells, or PBMCs came the material, which was cDNA or gDNA.

CDR3 size: 12 residues. Germline CDR1 reads LGHNT; CDR2 reads FRNRAP. J lost 5 bases, V lost 3 bases, and 1 base had no gene match. Authors' processing steps: Amplification from reference gene primers served as the basis for estimated nucleated cell counts. Clones were sequenced by immunoSEQ multiplex PCR, and TCRdb holds only the in-frame ones, with some missing. Clone size and the V and J calls come from that table; the DNA yielded D and trimming. Of 100,000 to 150,000 clones listed, less than 85% are singletons. The sequencing sample was made of peripheral blood. The sequence was obtained from a man aged 45-60 years with acute or convalescent COVID-19. The chain is built from TRBV12-5 and TRBJ2-7; TRBD2 matches 7 bases. The CDR3 DNA reads TGTGCTAGTGGTTTACGGGGGGACGAGCAGTACTTC. Its protein is CASGLRGDEQYF. The complete variable domain, with remaining parts taken from reference TRBV12-5 and TRBJ2-7, reads DARVTQTPRHKVTEMGQEVTMRCQPILGHNTVFWYRQTMMQGLELLAYFRNRAPLDDSGMPKDRFSAEMPDATLATLKIQPSEPRDSAVYFCASGLRGDEQYFGPGTRLTVT.